Listed below are T cell receptor beta chains from one sample, sequenced in a study of T cells after yellow fever vaccination. MiXCR was run by TCRdb on the 5' RACE reads, yielding one entry per CDR3 protein. Of a few hundred thousand distinct CDR3 sequences listed, about 10% are singletons. The sample in question was CD4+ T cells sorted from PBMCs, obtained 5 days after the yellow fever booster vaccination. These receptors all stem from a man between 18 and 29 years old who received the YFV17D yellow fever vaccine. The conserved cysteine and the conserved F or W are not part of the CDR3 here.

>TRBV29-1|TRBJ1-4
SAVGPGINEKLF
>TRBV9|TRBJ2-3
ASSVSQRDTQY
>TRBV7-8|TRBJ1-1
ASARQGGTEAF
>TRBV20-1|TRBJ2-1
SASPGSYNEQF
>TRBV24-1|TRBJ1-2
ATSGGRGYDGYT
>TRBV7-2|TRBJ2-1
ASSPRGLAGAGEQF
>TRBV20-1|TRBJ2-5
SAASGGGEETQY
>TRBV5-6|TRBJ2-3
ASSSSSRGPSTDTQY
>TRBV14|TRBJ2-1
ATSSGRGSYNEQF
>TRBV4-1|TRBJ1-5
ASSQGIRGLRAGSNQPQH
>TRBV7-2|TRBJ1-6
ASSLALQATSPLH
>TRBV7-2|TRBJ2-5
ASSPRTSGAGETQY
>TRBV5-4|TRBJ1-1
ASSDERGDTEAF
>TRBV4-2|TRBJ2-3
ASSQDGGRGTDTQY
>TRBV5-1|TRBJ1-1
ASSGVVGNTEAF
>TRBV5-1|TRBJ1-1
ASSFGSGGETEAF
>TRBV12-3/TRBV12-4|TRBJ2-5
ASRQGAGGETQY
>TRBV24-1|TRBJ2-5
ATSDLGQTETQY
>TRBV7-9|TRBJ2-3
ASSLAEFTDTQY
>TRBV11-2|TRBJ2-1
ASNPGDSYNEQF
>TRBV5-5|TRBJ1-1
ASSPRPRQGGDNTEAF
>TRBV20-1|TRBJ2-2
SASGTPNTGELF
>TRBV20-1|TRBJ2-4
SASGERNLDIQY
>TRBV29-1|TRBJ1-1
SVAGASNTEAF
>TRBV12-3/TRBV12-4|TRBJ1-5
ASSLALGGNQPQH
>TRBV28|TRBJ1-2
ASSLGRQGSGT